This T cell receptor beta chain originates from a study of cytomegalovirus exposure and HLA in healthy donors. Trimming stripped 4 bases from V and 1 base from J, with 16 bases between. Germline CDR1 MGHRA, CDR2 YSYEKL. The CDR3 totals 16 residues. This PCR relied on a set of 60 Vbeta primers and 13 Jbeta primers. Sequencing was performed with immunoSEQ multiplex PCR; in TCRdb, only in-frame clones are kept and a portion is missing. The table has 100,000 to 150,000 clones, 60% to 80% seen once. General study findings and limits: Later on, an analysis tied some 17,000 TCR beta sequences to HLA alleles at 0.05 false discovery rate. As a later analysis showed, a missense DCLRE1C variant was linked to trimming of TCR beta V- and J-genes. Within an earlier analysis, most TCR beta V segments proved productive either about 87% or about 30% of the time. Only CMV serostatus was available as immune exposure information.

About this clone: As yet, its antigen is unknown.

This sequence was found in a man aged 25-45 years in good health and CMV-seronegative. The sample taken for sequencing was PBMCs. The J gene is TRBJ1-1, the V gene TRBV4-1; TRBD1 might be the D (6 bases). DNA for the CDR3: TGCGCCAGCAGCCCCCAACCAAGGACAGCGAACACTGAAGCTTTCTTT. This translates into CASSPQPRTANTEAFF.